The 26 T cell receptor beta chains presented below share a single source sample, sequenced in a study of T cells in Graves' hyperthyroidism and ophthalmopathy. Amplified TCR beta CDR3 regions derived from RNA transcripts. Initially, a first-round RT-PCR of the TCR CDR3 employed the HTBI primer set. TCRdb re-derived calls from the multiplex PCR reads in MiXCR, one entry per CDR3 protein. The table records hundreds of thousands of distinct CDR3 sequences, approximately 14% of them present only once. The specimen was blood. The receptors stem from a woman aged 25-40 years with Graves' hyperthyroidism that later progressed to Graves' ophthalmopathy.

The chain carries TRBV11-2 and TRBJ1-1; possibly TRBD1 for D (5 bases). Trimming took 2 bases from V and 4 from J, leaving 11 bases between them. This CDR3 is 14 amino acids long. The V gene's germline CDR1 is SGHAT and CDR2 FQNNGV. CDR3 coding DNA: TGTGCCAGCAGCTTAAAGCATCAGGGCACTGAAGCTTTCTTT. Protein: CASSLKHQGTEAFF.

This clonotype was seen many times. The V and J genes are TRBV30 and TRBJ1-2; D is ambiguous. The ends were cut back, 1 base at V and 2 bases at J, with 8 bases in the middle. In germline, CDR1 is GTSNPN, CDR2 SVGIG (reference sequence). The CDR3 is made up of 13 amino acids. The CDR3 DNA reads TGTGCCTGGAGTGAAGGGTCCAACTATGGCTACACCTTC. It translates to CAWSEGSNYGYTF. The variable domain in full, with the rest retrieved from reference TRBV30 and TRBJ1-2, is SQTIHQWPATLVQPVGSPLSLECTVEGTSNPNLYWYRQAAGRGLQLLFYSVGIGQISSEVPQNLSASRPQDRQFILSSKKLLLSDSGFYLCAWSEGSNYGYTFGSGTRLTVV.

This clonotype was seen many times. This chain connects TRBV24-1 to TRBJ2-1; 7 bases are shared with TRBD1. Losses at the gene ends were 7 bases for V and 7 bases for J; bases not matched to a gene: 6. Germline-derived CDR1 and CDR2 are KGHDR and SFDVKD. The CDR3 contains 13 residues. The CDR3 protein is CATREQGRNEQFF. The CDR3 DNA sequence: TGTGCCACCAGGGAACAGGGGAGAAATGAGCAGTTCTTC.

In this sample, this clonotype turned up many times. This rearrangement joins TRBV27 to TRBJ1-1; D gene ambiguous. This CDR3 has 14 residues. CDR1 and CDR2 (germline): MNHEY, SMNVEV (reference sequence). V was shortened by 6 bases and J by 1 base, with 12 bases between the two germline ends. The CDR3 is CASSLGLKNTEAFF. The CDR3 DNA reads TGTGCCAGCAGCCTGGGGTTGAAGAACACTGAAGCTTTCTTT.

This clonotype occurred many times. This chain connects TRBV12-3 or TRBV12-4 to TRBJ2-1; D is undetermined. The CDR3 consists of 15 residues. The V gene lost 6 bases and the J gene lost 3 bases, with 15 bases spanning the gap. The CDR3 DNA reads as TGTGCCAGCAGCCTCGGGCTAGAGATCTACAATGAGCAGTTCTTC. Encoded protein: CASSLGLEIYNEQFF.

The sample holds many counts of this clonotype. The V call is TRBV28, the J call TRBJ1-1; D perhaps matches TRBD1 (6 bases). Per the germline V gene, CDR1 is MDHEN and CDR2 is SYDVKM. The CDR3 consists of 13 residues. V was cut by 4 bases and J by 5 bases, with 11 bases left in between. CDR3 DNA: TGTGCCAGCAGTTACAGGGTGGAAACTGAAGCTTTCTTT. Protein product: CASSYRVETEAFF. Using reference TRBV28 and TRBJ1-1 for the parts outside the CDR3, the full variable domain is DVKVTQSSRYLVKRTGEKVFLECVQDMDHENMFWYRQDPGLGLRLIYFSYDVKMKEKGDIPEGYSVSREKKERFSLILESASTNQTSMYLCASSYRVETEAFFGQGTRLTVV.

This clonotype was found many times. V and J are TRBV7-9 and TRBJ1-1; D is unresolved. CDR3 length equals 12 residues. The germline V gene encodes CDR1 SEHNR and CDR2 FQNEAQ (reference sequence). V was cut by 1 base and J by 8 bases, with 8 bases left in between. The CDR3 DNA sequence: TGTGCCAGCAGCTTAGAAGAGGTGGAAGCTTTCTTT. Protein: CASSLEEVEAFF. Drawing the rest from reference TRBV7-9 and TRBJ1-1, the complete variable domain is DTGVSQNPRHKITKRGQNVTFRCDPISEHNRLYWYRQTLGQGPEFLTYFQNEAQLEKSRLLSDRFSAERPKGSFSTLEIQRTEQGDSAMYLCASSLEEVEAFFGQGTRLTVV.

The CDR3 sequence: CASSWTGGWTDTQYF. The CDR3 coding sequence is TGTGCCAGCAGCTGGACAGGGGGCTGGACAGATACGCAGTATTTT. The rearrangement joins TRBV7-9 to TRBJ2-3; 11 bases match TRBD1. The length of the CDR3 is 15 residues. Germline V gene data show CDR1 as SEHNR and CDR2 as FQNEAQ (reference sequence). J was trimmed by 3 bases and V by 4 bases; bases with no gene match: 3.

This clonotype has a count of ten or more. This rearrangement joins TRBV7-9 to TRBJ1-2; a possible D gene is TRBD1 (5 bases). Deletions cut 1 base from V and 0 bases from J, with 9 bases between. This CDR3 contains 15 residues. Per germline, CDR1 SEHNR and CDR2 FQNEAQ (reference sequence). CDR3 residues: CASSLVTGANYGYTF. CDR3 sequence (DNA): TGTGCCAGCAGCTTAGTTACAGGAGCTAACTATGGCTACACCTTC.

This clonotype occurred many times. The chain uses TRBV11-2 and TRBJ2-1; TRBD2 aligns across 7 bases. The germline V gene encodes CDR1 SGHAT and CDR2 FQNNGV. V dropped 6 bases and J dropped 6; count of bases not matched to a gene: 14. The CDR3 extends over 16 amino acids. The CDR3 DNA reads as TGTGCCAGCAGTTCCCCAGAAGCGGGATTCGGCAATGAGCAGTTCTTC. It is translated as CASSSPEAGFGNEQFF.

There are many counts of this clonotype. The V call is TRBV11-2, the J call TRBJ2-7; D is possibly TRBD1 or TRBD2 (5 bases each). The CDR3 consists of 14 residues. Looked up from germline, CDR1 is SGHAT and CDR2 is FQNNGV. V was trimmed by 1 base and J by 5 bases, leaving 12 bases between them. The CDR3 reads CASSLGGRVDEQYF. As DNA, the CDR3 is TGTGCCAGCAGCTTAGGGGGGAGAGTCGACGAGCAGTACTTC.

This clonotype has ten or more counts. The rearrangement links TRBV27 to TRBJ1-2; D is undetermined. Trimming removed 8 bases from V and 4 bases from J, with 20 bases in between. This CDR3 comprises 15 residues. Per germline, CDR1 MNHEY and CDR2 SMNVEV (reference sequence). The DNA of the CDR3 is TGTGCCAGCCGATCAATTGGGAGCAGCGGCTATGGCTACACCTTC. Amino acid sequence: CASRSIGSSGYGYTF.

The chain combines TRBV4-1 with TRBJ2-7, with 15 bases aligning to TRBD2. J was trimmed by 0 bases and V by 2 bases; bases with no gene match: 5. The CDR3 contains 18 residues. Looked up from germline, CDR1 is MGHRA and CDR2 is YSYEKL. CDR3 protein: CASSQTGLAGGHSYEQYF. In nucleotides, the CDR3 is TGCGCCAGCAGCCAAACGGGACTAGCGGGAGGACACTCCTACGAGCAGTACTTC.

In DNA, the CDR3 is TGTGCCAGCAGCCTTGGTACAGTACCTGGAAACACCATATATTTT. It specifies CASSLGTVPGNTIYF. The V call is TRBV5-8, the J call TRBJ1-3; D gene ambiguous. The CDR3 is 15 amino acids. Germline V gene data show CDR1 as SGHTS and CDR2 as YDEGEE. The V and J ends lost 4 bases and 2 bases respectively, with 13 bases between them.

This clonotype was seen at least ten times. The chain combines TRBV6-2 or TRBV6-3 with TRBJ2-1, with D maybe TRBD2 (6 bases). The germline V gene encodes CDR1 MNHEY and CDR2 SVGEGT. The CDR3 is 15 amino acids. The ends were cut back, 5 bases at V and 6 bases at J, with 17 bases in the middle. CDR3 coding DNA: TGTGCCAGCAGTCCCAGTCGACTAGTCGGCAATGAGCAGTTCTTC. Amino acids: CASSPSRLVGNEQFF.

The chain couples TRBV5-1 to TRBJ2-7; D is possibly TRBD2 (5 bases). CDR1 and CDR2 from the germline V gene are SGHRS and YFSETQ. Trimming cost V 4 bases and J 6 bases, with 26 bases left between them. The CDR3 spans 17 residues. The chain's CDR3 is CASSPIVVEGSVGEQYF. The CDR3 bases are TGCGCCAGCAGCCCCATTGTGGTCGAGGGCTCGGTGGGCGAGCAGTACTTC. Full variable domain (outside the CDR3, taken from reference TRBV5-1 and TRBJ2-7): KAGVTQTPRYLIKTRGQQVTLSCSPISGHRSVSWYQQTPGQGLQFLFEYFSETQRNKGNFPGRFSGRQFSNSRSEMNVSTLELGDSALYLCASSPIVVEGSVGEQYFGPGTRLTVT.

At least ten counts were recorded for this clonotype. CDR3 residues: CASSPGTTPQETQYF. The CDR3 DNA is TGTGCCAGCAGCCCGGGGACTACCCCCCAAGAGACCCAGTACTTC. This sequence joins TRBV28 and TRBJ2-5; 7 bases are a match to TRBD2. The CDR3 consists of 15 residues. After removal of 6 bases from V and 1 base from J, the junction contained 8 bases not matched to a gene. In germline, CDR1 is MDHEN, CDR2 SYDVKM.

This clonotype was found many times. V usage is TRBV7-9 and J usage is TRBJ1-1; 8 nucleotides match TRBD1. The CDR3 spans 14 residues. Germline loops: CDR1 SEHNR, CDR2 FQNEAQ (reference sequence). The V and J ends lost 5 bases and 1 base, in that order; junction bases with no gene match: 3. The CDR3 is CASSRQGTNTEAFF. The CDR3 coding sequence is TGTGCCAGCAGCCGACAGGGGACGAACACTGAAGCTTTCTTT.

This clonotype was recorded at least ten times. The chain carries TRBV28 and TRBJ2-1; unclear D gene. The germline gives CDR1 MDHEN, CDR2 SYDVKM. V lost 6 bases and J lost 3, with 15 bases in between. CDR3 length equals 15 residues. Here the CDR3 reads CASRGPPPLYNEQFF. The CDR3 DNA sequence: TGTGCCAGCAGAGGACCCCCCCCTCTCTACAATGAGCAGTTCTTC.

On this clonotype: This may stem from a read error, because a much larger clone lies one nucleotide away. V gene TRBV5-1 combines with J gene TRBJ1-2, with D maybe TRBD1 (6 bases). The CDR3 sequence is 14 residues long. The ends were cut back, 2 bases at V and 8 bases at J, with 16 bases in the middle. CDR1 and CDR2 (germline): SGHRS, YFSETQ. The CDR3 bases are TGCGCCAGCAGCTTTGAACAGGGCAACGGGGGCTACACCTTC. Translating it yields CASSFEQGNGGYTF.

The chain employs TRBV19 and TRBJ1-5, with D unresolved. V lost 6 bases and J 3 bases, leaving 15 bases between the germline ends. Germline V gives CDR1 LNHDA, CDR2 SQIVND (reference sequence). This CDR3 is 15 amino acids long. The CDR3 loop is CASRVPGTSNQPQHF. For the CDR3, the DNA is TGTGCCAGTAGGGTCCCCGGCACTTCCAATCAGCCCCAGCATTTT.

This clonotype was counted only a few times. The chain is built from TRBV5-1 and TRBJ2-1; D may be TRBD2 (5 bases). V gave up 5 bases and J gave up 6 bases, with 15 bases separating them. The germline gives CDR1 SGHRS, CDR2 YFSETQ. The CDR3 is 14 residues long. The chain's CDR3 is CASRPTSVSNEQFF. For the CDR3, the DNA is TGCGCCAGCAGACCCACTAGTGTCTCCAATGAGCAGTTCTTC.

This clonotype was detected many times. V gene TRBV28 combines with J gene TRBJ2-1; 12 nucleotides line up with TRBD2. The V gene end was trimmed by 8 bases and the J gene end by 6 bases; junction bases not matched to a gene: 8. Germline values: CDR1 MDHEN, CDR2 SYDVKM. The CDR3 sequence is 15 residues long. CDR3 in DNA: TGTGCCAGCCCGCCCCTAGCGGGAGGGGGCAATGAGCAGTTCTTC. Its protein is CASPPLAGGGNEQFF.

This clonotype has a count of ten or more. J is TRBJ2-7 and V is TRBV19, with 13 bases matching TRBD2. CDR3 length: 18 residues. The germline V gene has CDR1 LNHDA and CDR2 SQIVND (reference sequence). The J segment lost 3 bases and the V segment lost 0 bases, leaving 8 bases of the junction unmatched. This CDR3 reads CASSIEASTSGRNYEQYF. CDR3 sequence (DNA): TGTGCCAGTAGTATAGAAGCGTCGACTAGCGGGAGGAACTACGAGCAGTACTTC.

This clonotype was detected ten times or more. The chain carries TRBV15 and TRBJ1-2; D not resolved. Trimming stripped 0 bases from V and 3 bases from J, with 11 bases between. The CDR3 sequence is 15 residues long. CDR1 is LNHNV and CDR2 is YYDKDF in the germline V gene (reference sequence). The CDR3 reads CATSRDSAGDYGYTF. As DNA, the CDR3 is TGTGCCACCAGCAGAGATTCCGCCGGGGACTATGGCTACACCTTC.

The rearrangement joins TRBV20-1 to TRBJ2-3, with D perhaps matching TRBD1 or TRBD2 (5 bases each). Trimming shortened V by 6 bases and J by 2 bases, and 15 bases separated the two germline ends. Germline CDR1 DFQATT, CDR2 SNEGSKA (reference sequence). CDR3 length equals 14 residues. The DNA for the CDR3 is TGCAGTGCCCCACGGGACGGATTCACAGATACGCAGTATTTT. Its translation is CSAPRDGFTDTQYF.